The T cell receptor (beta chain) under discussion was sequenced for a study of blood T cell repertoires in COVID-19 (dated by TCRdb to 2018 to 2020). Some background on the complete study: The collaborator samples originated in the United States, Italy and Spain and spanned the acute and convalescent phases of COVID-19. The material from the prospective study consisted of cDNA or gDNA derived from T cells, B-cell-depleted T cells, or PBMCs. The dataset comprised deeply sampled blood TCRbeta repertoires from subjects exposed to, actively infected with, or recovered from COVID-19. The repertoires were made available in a free public database intended to serve as a resource for research on the immune response to SARS-CoV-2. Samples came from the ongoing ImmuneRACE study (first 160 participants) plus 1,254 subjects from 6 global collaborators. A de-identified subject ID, COVID-19 status, age in years and sex were almost always included in the sample metadata. Where available, HLA class I and class II types were obtained from metadata supplied by the sample provider rather than from assay-based typing. Findings and caveats that apply to the study as a whole: The quantity of clinical and demographic metadata differed by source and by participant and was supplied without curation.

Whole blood was collected in K2EDTA tubes by collaborating institutions according to the institutions' own protocols. For TCRbeta analysis, collaborator samples were shipped as frozen whole blood, as isolated PBMCs, or as DNA extracted from either sample type. CDR1 and CDR2 are read off the germline V gene as SQVTM and ANQGSEA. From the cysteine up to the phenylalanine, the CDR3 has a length of 12 residues. Just CDR3 DNA is preserved here, 36 bases in frame from base 1. Trimming takes 4 bases from V and 2 bases from J, and the germline ends sit 9 bases apart. About this clone itself: Its specific antigen is unknown. It has no much larger one-base neighbor in the sample; base qualities were not kept.

TCRbeta CDR3 regions were amplified from genomic DNA using the immunoSEQ Assay, a bias-controlled multiplex PCR. In the original analysis: The number of nucleated cells in each sample was estimated from the amplification of reference gene primers within the assay. To quantify the absolute abundance of each unique TCRbeta CDR3 rearrangement, sequence reads were collapsed and filtered. For each sample, productive Simpson clonality was calculated by taking the square root of Simpson's diversity index across productive rearrangements. TCRdb took over this immuneACCESS table, retaining in-frame rearrangements with V and J assigned. Such tables are incomplete; in checked studies, under half of the missing clones stem from an unresolved V gene, and the remainder is unexplained. D and trimming come from the DNA, and the V and J calls and clone size come from that table. The sample profile shows some 90,000 clones; around 88% of them were found once. Under 30% of the sample is held by the ten biggest clonotypes.

The source is a human donor in a cohort sampled during active COVID-19. The sequence is built from TRBV29-1 and TRBJ2-7, with a tentative D gene TRBD2 over 7 matching bases. What was sequenced was peripheral blood. The CDR3 here reads CSVGGGPYEQYF. The nucleotide sequence is TGCAGCGTTGGGGGGGGGCCCTACGAGCAGTACTTC.